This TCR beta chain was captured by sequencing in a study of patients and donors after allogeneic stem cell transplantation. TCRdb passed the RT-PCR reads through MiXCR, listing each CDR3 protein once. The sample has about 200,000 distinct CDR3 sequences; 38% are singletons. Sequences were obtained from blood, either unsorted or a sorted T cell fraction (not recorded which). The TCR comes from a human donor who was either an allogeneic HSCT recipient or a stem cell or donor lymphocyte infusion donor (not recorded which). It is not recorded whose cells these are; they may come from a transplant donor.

The CDR3 region is CASSLGPRRDEQFF. DNA for the CDR3: TGTGCCAGCAGTTTAGGACCCCGAAGGGATGAGCAGTTCTTC. V is TRBV12-3 or TRBV12-4 and J is TRBJ2-1; D remains unclear. This CDR3 region has 14 residues. Trimming removed 1 base at V and 8 bases at J, with 12 bases between.